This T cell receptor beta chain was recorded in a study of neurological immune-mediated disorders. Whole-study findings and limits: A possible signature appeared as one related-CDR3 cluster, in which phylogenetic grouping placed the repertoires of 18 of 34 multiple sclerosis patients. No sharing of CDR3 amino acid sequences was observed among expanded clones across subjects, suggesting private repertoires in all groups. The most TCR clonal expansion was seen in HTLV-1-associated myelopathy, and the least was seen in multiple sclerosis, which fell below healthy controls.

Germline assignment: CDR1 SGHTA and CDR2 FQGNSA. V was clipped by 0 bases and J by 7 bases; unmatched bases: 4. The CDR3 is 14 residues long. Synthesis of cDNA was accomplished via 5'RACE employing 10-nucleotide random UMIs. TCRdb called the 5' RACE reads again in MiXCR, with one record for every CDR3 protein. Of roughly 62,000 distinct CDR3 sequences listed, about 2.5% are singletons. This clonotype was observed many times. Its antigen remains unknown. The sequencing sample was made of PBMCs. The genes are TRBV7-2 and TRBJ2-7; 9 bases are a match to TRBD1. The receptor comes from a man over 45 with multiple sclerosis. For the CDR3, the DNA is TGTGCCAGCAGCTTAGCCTACAGGGGGCGAGAGCAGTACTTC. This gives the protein CASSLAYRGREQYF.